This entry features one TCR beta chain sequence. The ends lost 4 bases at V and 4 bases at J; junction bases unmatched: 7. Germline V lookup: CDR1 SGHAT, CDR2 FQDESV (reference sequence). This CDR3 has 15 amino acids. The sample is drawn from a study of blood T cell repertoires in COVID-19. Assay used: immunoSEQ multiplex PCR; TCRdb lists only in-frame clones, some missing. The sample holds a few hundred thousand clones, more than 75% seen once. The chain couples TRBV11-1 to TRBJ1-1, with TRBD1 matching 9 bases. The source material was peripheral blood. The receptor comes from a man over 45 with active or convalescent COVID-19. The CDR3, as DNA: TGTGCCAGCAGCTCCCCGGACAGGGGTGGCACTGAAGCTTTCTTT. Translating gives CASSSPDRGGTEAFF.